Given below is one T cell receptor (beta chain) in context. The antigen is unknown. CDR1 and CDR2 (germline): KGHSH, LQKENI. This CDR3 region has 12 residues. V gave up 5 bases and J gave up 5 bases; unmatched junction bases: 1. Assay execution took place at the deep level. In the original processing: Filtering differed since immunoSEQ provided only junctions, with no quality scores. Libraries were prepared by immunoSEQ multiplex PCR; TCRdb keeps only in-frame clonotypes and omits some of them. That table supplies the V and J calls and clone size; D and trimming were determined from the DNA. The table records about a million clones, 76% of them present only once. The data were taken from a study of shared clonotypes between healthy human individuals. Study-level points and caveats: Among non-shared clonotypes, generation probabilities were lower than among those shared by all four donors.

This TCR was sampled from a man between 18 and 29 years old in good health. V and J are TRBV18 and TRBJ1-2, with TRBD1 matching over 8 bases. The sequenced sample was memory CD4+ T cells sorted from blood. The subset was: CD45RA-negative fraction. Written as DNA, the CDR3 is TGTGCCAGCTCAAGACAGGGGTATGGCTACACCTTC. Translation: CASSRQGYGYTF.